Following are 21 T cell receptor beta chains from one sample sequenced in a study of shared clonotypes between healthy human individuals. Method: immunoSEQ multiplex PCR; TCRdb's copy keeps in-frame clones and lacks some. The repertoire consists of 450,000 to 600,000 clones, with roughly 78% occurring once and the leading ten covering less than 15%. Sequencing was done on a sample of PBMCs. The receptors were gathered from a woman aged 40 to 49 in good health. Some clones in this sample may be carry-over from other donors' samples.

The chain is built from TRBV5-1 and TRBJ2-6; possible D gene TRBD1, 7 bases. V dropped 5 bases and J dropped 1 base, with 19 bases sitting between them. There are 18 residues in the CDR3. CDR1 SGHRS and CDR2 YFSETQ come from the germline V gene. CDR3 DNA: TGCGCCAGCAGGCAAAGACAGGGAGGAAGGTCTGGGGCCAACGTCCTGACTTTC. Its protein is CASRQRQGGRSGANVLTF.

Details on this clone: Other DNA sequences in this specimen translate into the identical CDR3. This chain connects TRBV28 to TRBJ1-1, with a possible D match to TRBD1 (6 bases). CDR3 size: 14 residues. Germline V gene lookup returns CDR1 MDHEN and CDR2 SYDVKM. Trimming took off 2 bases at V and 5 bases at J, with 12 bases between the two ends. This chain's CDR3 is CASSLRGARTEAFF. In DNA form, the CDR3 reads TGTGCCAGCAGTTTAAGGGGGGCGAGAACTGAAGCTTTCTTT.

About this clone: One junction end disagrees with the germline gene, perhaps due to a read error. The CDR3 sequence is CAGRTVAGTNTGELFF. For the CDR3, the DNA is TGTGCCGGCAGGACAGTAGCGGGAACGAACACCGGGGAGCTGTTTTTT. The genes are TRBV7-2 and TRBJ2-2; TRBD2 agrees at 8 bases. Germline V gene data show CDR1 as SGHTA and CDR2 as FQGNSA. The CDR3 spans 16 residues.

Only a few counts were recorded for this clone. The rearrangement links TRBV11-3 to TRBJ2-5, with a possible D match to TRBD1 (6 bases). CDR3 length equals 13 residues. Germline CDR1 SGHNT, CDR2 YENEEA. Deletions cut 4 bases from V and 2 bases from J, with 8 bases between. This CDR3 reads CASSWTAQETQYF. The CDR3 DNA sequence: TGTGCCAGCAGCTGGACAGCACAAGAGACCCAGTACTTC.

The chain combines TRBV5-1 with TRBJ1-4, with D possibly matching TRBD1 (5 bases). The CDR3 is 15 amino acids. V dropped 0 bases and J dropped 6 bases, with 12 bases sitting between them. From germline, CDR1 is SGHRS and CDR2 YFSETQ. The CDR3 nucleotides read TGCGCCAGCAGCTTGGGGGGGTCTCTGGATGAAAAACTGTTTTTT. Protein sequence: CASSLGGSLDEKLFF.

CDR3 coding DNA: TGTGCCAGAAGGTCTGGCGCCATTGGACAAGAAGAGACCCAGTACTTC. It specifies CARRSGAIGQEETQYF. V gene TRBV5-3 combines with J gene TRBJ2-5; maybe TRBD1 (5 bases). TRBV5-3 is an ORF, with its function uncertain. The ends were cut back, 5 bases at V and 3 bases at J, with 20 bases in the middle. The CDR3 has 16 residues.

The genes are TRBV7-9 and TRBJ2-2; 7 bases are a match to TRBD1. Looked up from germline, CDR1 is SEHNR and CDR2 is FQNEAQ (reference sequence). Trimming cost V 0 bases and J 4 bases; bases outside gene matches: 2. The CDR3 has 15 residues. CDR3 nucleotides: TGTGCCAGCAGCTTAGCGGGGACAGTCACCGGGGAGCTGTTTTTT. This sequence encodes CASSLAGTVTGELFF.

The count of this clone is one. V usage is TRBV14 and J usage is TRBJ2-1; TRBD2 might be the D (6 bases). In germline, CDR1 is SGHDN, CDR2 FVKESK. Trimming stripped 2 bases from V and 8 bases from J, with 16 bases between. There are 15 residues in the CDR3. The CDR3 sequence is CASSQSLSGPDEQFF. Written as DNA, the CDR3 is TGTGCCAGCAGCCAAAGCCTTAGCGGCCCCGATGAGCAGTTCTTC.

V usage is TRBV6-6 and J usage is TRBJ2-1, with D maybe TRBD1 (6 bases). Germline V lookup: CDR1 MNHNY, CDR2 SVGAGI (reference sequence). The germline V and J ends were trimmed by 6 bases and 2 bases, with 14 bases remaining between them. This CDR3 has 15 residues. CDR3 sequence reads: CASRSVGTPYNEQFF. The CDR3, as DNA: TGTGCCAGCAGAAGTGTCGGGACACCCTACAATGAGCAGTTCTTC.

The V and J genes are TRBV19 and TRBJ2-2, with D uncertain. V was pared by 3 bases and J by 1 base, with 9 bases between. The CDR3 length is 15 residues. Germline CDR1 and CDR2: LNHDA and SQIVND (reference sequence). The CDR3 here is CASSIGQWNTGELFF. In DNA, the CDR3 is TGTGCCAGTAGTATCGGGCAGTGGAACACCGGGGAGCTGTTTTTT.

Concerning this clone: This same CDR3 is encoded by further DNA sequences in the sample. The CDR3 DNA reads as TGTGCCAGCAGCTTGGCGGGCCACAATGAGCAGTTCTTC. Translating it yields CASSLAGHNEQFF. The chain is built from TRBV5-4 and TRBJ2-1; D gene uncertain. The V gene lost 0 bases and the J gene lost 5 bases, with 6 bases spanning the gap. The CDR3 consists of 13 residues. Germline V CDR1 and CDR2: SGHNT, YYREEE (reference sequence).

CDR3 sequence (DNA): TGTGCCTGGAGCCGGGACTTCAACACCGGGGAGCTGTTTTTT. Protein: CAWSRDFNTGELFF. The rearrangement uses TRBV30 and TRBJ1-3; tentative D call: TRBD2 (6 bases). The better agreement between TRBJ2-2 and the DNA end casts doubt on the J call. The V gene's germline CDR1 is GTSNPN and CDR2 SVGIG (reference sequence). CDR3 size: 14 residues.

As regards this clone: This CDR3 is also generated by other DNA sequences in the sample. The rearrangement links TRBV30 to TRBJ2-7; no definite D call. Germline V CDR1 and CDR2: GTSNPN, SVGIG (reference sequence). The V and J ends lost 1 base and 1 base respectively, with 5 bases between them. This CDR3 has 12 residues. The CDR3 reads CAWSEKSYEQYF. The CDR3, as DNA: TGTGCCTGGAGTGAAAAATCCTACGAGCAGTACTTC.

The rearrangement uses TRBV30 and TRBJ1-2, with 12 bases lining up with TRBD1. This CDR3 is built from 12 residues. V gave up 7 bases and J gave up 7 bases; unmatched junction bases: 4. Germline CDR1 reads GTSNPN; CDR2 reads SVGIG (reference sequence). The CDR3 sequence: CALGQGAGGYTF. CDR3 coding DNA: TGTGCCTTGGGACAGGGGGCGGGTGGCTACACCTTC.

About this clone: A junction end diverges from the germline sequence, so it may reflect a read error. The chain uses TRBV7-7 and TRBJ1-1; D not resolved. CDR3 length: 14 residues. Germline V gene data show CDR1 as SSHAT and CDR2 as FNYEAQ (reference sequence). Here the CDR3 reads CASSPMEGRTEAFF. The CDR3 DNA reads as TGTGCTAGCAGCCCGATGGAGGGTCGAACTGAAGCTTTCTTT.

V usage is TRBV7-2 and J usage is TRBJ1-5; no clear D gene. V was cut by 4 bases and J by 1 base, with 20 bases left in between. CDR3 length: 18 residues. The germline V gene encodes CDR1 SGHTA and CDR2 FQGNSA. The CDR3 sequence is CASSSRDFGSSSNQPQHF. As DNA, the CDR3 is TGTGCCAGCAGCTCACGGGATTTCGGTTCGTCGAGCAATCAGCCCCAGCATTTT.

J is TRBJ2-2 and V is TRBV5-1, with D perhaps matching TRBD1 (6 bases). The V end lost 0 bases, the J end lost 2 bases, and 14 bases lay between the germline ends. The CDR3 sequence is 17 residues long. Germline V gene lookup returns CDR1 SGHRS and CDR2 YFSETQ. The CDR3 is CASSLAGRQVNTGELFF. CDR3 DNA sequence: TGCGCCAGCAGCTTGGCTGGGAGACAGGTAAACACCGGGGAGCTGTTTTTT. The full variable domain, in which reference TRBV5-1 and TRBJ2-2 provide the parts outside the CDR3, is KAGVTQTPRYLIKTRGQQVTLSCSPISGHRSVSWYQQTPGQGLQFLFEYFSETQRNKGNFPGRFSGRQFSNSRSEMNVSTLELGDSALYLCASSLAGRQVNTGELFFGEGSRLTVL.

The rearrangement joins TRBV10-2 to TRBJ2-3; 7 bases are a match to TRBD2. This CDR3 is 13 amino acids long. With 8 bases clipped from V and 6 bases from J, the junction kept 8 bases outside the gene matches. Looked up from germline, CDR1 is WSHSY and CDR2 is SAAADI. The CDR3 here is CASGGGFGDTQYF. Here the CDR3 DNA reads TGCGCCAGCGGGGGAGGGTTCGGGGATACGCAGTATTTT.

The chain has TRBV11-2 and TRBJ1-1; maybe TRBD1 (5 bases). CDR1 is SGHAT, CDR2 FQNNGV, per germline. CDR3 length: 18 amino acids. V was cut by 1 base and J by 1 base, with 19 bases left in between. The CDR3 reads CASSLGSQARHWNTEAFF. Here the CDR3 DNA reads TGTGCCAGCAGCTTAGGGTCACAGGCCCGACACTGGAACACTGAAGCTTTCTTT.

This chain joins TRBV20-1 and TRBJ2-1; D unresolved. The V and J ends lost 8 bases and 5 bases respectively, with 10 bases between them. The CDR3 contains 11 residues. Germline V gives CDR1 DFQATT, CDR2 SNEGSKA (reference sequence). CDR3 DNA: TGCAGTCCGCTGAGGAACAATGAGCAGTTCTTC. Translated: CSPLRNNEQFF.

The chain uses TRBV5-5 and TRBJ1-2, with 8 bases lining up with TRBD1. CDR1 SGHKS and CDR2 YYEKEE come from the germline V gene (reference sequence). The CDR3 has 14 residues. After removal of 0 bases from V and 8 bases from J, the junction contained 6 bases not matched to a gene. CDR3 DNA sequence: TGTGCCAGCAGCTTGGGCGGACAGGGTGGCGGCTACACCTTC. Its translation: CASSLGGQGGGYTF.